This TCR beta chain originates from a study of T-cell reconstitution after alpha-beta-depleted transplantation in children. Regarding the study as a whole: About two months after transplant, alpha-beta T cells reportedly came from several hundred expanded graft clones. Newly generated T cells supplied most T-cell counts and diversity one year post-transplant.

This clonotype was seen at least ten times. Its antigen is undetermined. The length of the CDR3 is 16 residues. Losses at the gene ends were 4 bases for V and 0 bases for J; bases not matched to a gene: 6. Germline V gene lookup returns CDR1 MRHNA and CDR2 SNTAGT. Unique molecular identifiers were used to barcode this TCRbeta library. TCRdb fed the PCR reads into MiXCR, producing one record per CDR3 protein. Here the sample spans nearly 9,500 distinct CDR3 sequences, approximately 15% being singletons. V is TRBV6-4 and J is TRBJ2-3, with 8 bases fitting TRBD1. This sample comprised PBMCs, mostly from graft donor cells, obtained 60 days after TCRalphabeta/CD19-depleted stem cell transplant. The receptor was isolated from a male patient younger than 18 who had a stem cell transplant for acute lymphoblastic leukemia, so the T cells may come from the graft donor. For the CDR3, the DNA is TGTGCCAGCAGTGCCTTTGACAGGGGTAGCACAGATACGCAGTATTTT. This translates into CASSAFDRGSTDTQYF.